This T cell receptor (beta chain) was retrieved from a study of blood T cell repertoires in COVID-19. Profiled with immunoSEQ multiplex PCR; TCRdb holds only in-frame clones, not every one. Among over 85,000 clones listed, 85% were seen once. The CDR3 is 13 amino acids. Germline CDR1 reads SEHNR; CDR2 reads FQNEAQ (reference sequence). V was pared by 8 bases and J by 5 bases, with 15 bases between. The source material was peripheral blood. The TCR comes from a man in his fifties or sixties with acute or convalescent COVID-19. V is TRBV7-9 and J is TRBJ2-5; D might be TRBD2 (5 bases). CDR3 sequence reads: CASGSWTRETQYF. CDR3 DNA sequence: TGTGCCAGCGGGAGTTGGACGCGTGAGACCCAGTACTTC. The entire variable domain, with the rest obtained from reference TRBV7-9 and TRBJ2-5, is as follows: DTGVSQNPRHKITKRGQNVTFRCDPISEHNRLYWYRQTLGQGPEFLTYFQNEAQLEKSRLLSDRFSAERPKGSFSTLEIQRTEQGDSAMYLCASGSWTRETQYFGPGTRLLVL.